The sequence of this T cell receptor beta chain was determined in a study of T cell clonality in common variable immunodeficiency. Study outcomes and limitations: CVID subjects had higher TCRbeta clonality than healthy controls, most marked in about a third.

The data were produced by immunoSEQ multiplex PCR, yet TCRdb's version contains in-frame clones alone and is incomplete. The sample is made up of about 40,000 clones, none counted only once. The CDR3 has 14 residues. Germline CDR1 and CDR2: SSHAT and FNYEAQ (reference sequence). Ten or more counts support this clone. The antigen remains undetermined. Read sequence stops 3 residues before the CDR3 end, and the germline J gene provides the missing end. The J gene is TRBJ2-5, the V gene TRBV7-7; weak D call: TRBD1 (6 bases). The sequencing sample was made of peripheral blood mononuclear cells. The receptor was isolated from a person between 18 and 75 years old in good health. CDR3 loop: CASVRSTGGETQYF. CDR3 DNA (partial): TGTGCTAGCGTCCGATCGACAGGCGGGGAGACC. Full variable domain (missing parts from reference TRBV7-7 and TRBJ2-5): GAGVSQSPRYKVTKRGQDVTLRCDPISSHATLYWYQQALGQGPEFLTYFNYEAQPDKSGLPSDRFSAERPEGSISTLTIQRTEQRDSAMYRCASVRSTGGETQYFGPGTRLLVL.